A selection of T cell receptor beta chains follows, all from one sample in a study of blood T cell repertoires in COVID-19. Generated by immunoSEQ multiplex PCR, the TCRdb table keeps only in-frame clones and is missing some. The top ten hold roughly 15% of the sample, which has around 160,000 clones, roughly 78% seen once. Sequenced sample: peripheral blood. All receptors derive from a human donor with acute or convalescent COVID-19. The donor label of this sample is uncertain. Both conserved end residues are part of each CDR3. Fields, in order: D gene, V gene, J gene, clone size, CDR3 DNA, CDR3 protein. A D gene is named only where the DNA matches it firmly. Clone sizes are given selectively: once, few, many, or a class where the clone is expanded.

D gene: NA; V gene: TRBV7-8; J gene: TRBJ2-7; clone size: NA; CDR3 DNA: TGTGCCAGCAGCTTAGTAGGGGTCAGGCATACCTACGAGCAGTACTTC; CDR3 protein: CASSLVGVRHTYEQYF
D gene: NA; V gene: TRBV5-1; J gene: TRBJ2-6; clone size: NA; CDR3 DNA: TGCGCCAGCAGTCGTGGGGTGACAGGATTCTCTGGGGCCAACGTCCTGACTTTC; CDR3 protein: CASSRGVTGFSGANVLTF
D gene: NA; V gene: TRBV4-2; J gene: TRBJ1-5; clone size: NA; CDR3 DNA: TGTGCCAGCAGCGGAAACGAGGGCCGTGATCAGCCCCAGCATTTT; CDR3 protein: CASSGNEGRDQPQHF
D gene: TRBD2; V gene: TRBV6-5; J gene: TRBJ2-7; clone size: NA; CDR3 DNA: TGTGCCAGCAGGCTAAACGGGGGGAGCTCCTACGAGCAGTACTTC; CDR3 protein: CASRLNGGSSYEQYF
D gene: NA; V gene: TRBV13; J gene: TRBJ2-3; clone size: NA; CDR3 DNA: TGTGCCAGCAGCTTAAGGAGACTCCAGGGAATGGGCACAGATACGCAGTATTTT; CDR3 protein: CASSLRRLQGMGTDTQYF
D gene: TRBD2; V gene: TRBV2; J gene: TRBJ2-1; clone size: NA; CDR3 DNA: TGTGCCAGCAGTGAAAGACTAGCAGAAGGTTGGGTCTTC; CDR3 protein: CASSERLAEGWVF
D gene: NA; V gene: TRBV15; J gene: TRBJ1-5; clone size: few; CDR3 DNA: TGTGCCACCAGCAGACAGGGCTATCAGCCCCAGCATTTT; CDR3 protein: CATSRQGYQPQHF
D gene: NA; V gene: TRBV3-1/TRBV3-2; J gene: TRBJ1-3; clone size: once; CDR3 DNA: TGTGCCAGCAGCCAAGTAACAGGCTCCTCTGGAAACACCATATATTTT; CDR3 protein: CASSQVTGSSGNTIYF
D gene: TRBD1; V gene: TRBV19; J gene: TRBJ2-2; clone size: many; CDR3 DNA: TGTGCCAGTAGTCAGGGGGTAGTGTACACCGGGGAGCTGTTTTTT; CDR3 protein: CASSQGVVYTGELFF
D gene: NA; V gene: TRBV19; J gene: TRBJ1-1; clone size: once; CDR3 DNA: TGTGCCAGTATAAGATATGGCGGGTCGAACACTGAAGCTTTCTTT; CDR3 protein: CASIRYGGSNTEAFF
D gene: TRBD2; V gene: TRBV7-2; J gene: TRBJ2-3; clone size: NA; CDR3 DNA: TGTGCCAGCGTACGGAGCGGGGATTCTAGCACAGATACGCAGTATTTT; CDR3 protein: CASVRSGDSSTDTQYF
D gene: NA; V gene: TRBV7-2; J gene: TRBJ1-4; clone size: once; CDR3 DNA: TGTGCCAGCAGCTACAAGGGTGGGGGCGGTGAAAAACTGTTTTTT; CDR3 protein: CASSYKGGGGEKLFF
D gene: TRBD1; V gene: TRBV20-1; J gene: TRBJ2-7; clone size: NA; CDR3 DNA: TGCAGTGCTAGAGATAAGGGACAGGGTTTCTTC; CDR3 protein: CSARDKGQGFF
D gene: NA; V gene: TRBV5-1; J gene: TRBJ1-4; clone size: NA; CDR3 DNA: TGCGCCAGCAGCTCGGACAGCGCAACTAATGAAAAACTGTTTTTT; CDR3 protein: CASSSDSATNEKLFF
D gene: TRBD1; V gene: TRBV19; J gene: TRBJ1-2; clone size: NA; CDR3 DNA: TGTGCCAGTAAGACGAGGGGGCAAGGCTATGGCTACACCTTC; CDR3 protein: CASKTRGQGYGYTF
D gene: NA; V gene: TRBV19; J gene: TRBJ1-5; clone size: NA; CDR3 DNA: TGTGCCAGTAGTATAAATGGGGAGTCCAATCAGCCCCAGCATTTT; CDR3 protein: CASSINGESNQPQHF
D gene: TRBD2; V gene: TRBV11-2; J gene: TRBJ2-2; clone size: NA; CDR3 DNA: TGTGCCAGCAGCTTAGTGGCTAGCGGGGGGCGGACCGGGGAGCTGTTTTTT; CDR3 protein: CASSLVASGGRTGELFF
D gene: NA; V gene: TRBV6-2/TRBV6-3; J gene: TRBJ1-2; clone size: NA; CDR3 DNA: TGTGCCAGCAGTTCGCCAGGCGTTGGCTACACCTTC; CDR3 protein: CASSSPGVGYTF
D gene: TRBD1; V gene: TRBV6-5; J gene: TRBJ2-7; clone size: NA; CDR3 DNA: TGTGCCAGCAGTCTAAGGACAGGGACCTACGAGCAGTACTTC; CDR3 protein: CASSLRTGTYEQYF
D gene: NA; V gene: TRBV4-3; J gene: TRBJ2-2; clone size: NA; CDR3 DNA: TGCGCCAGCAGCCAGGGCTCGAGAGGGTCCGGGGAGCTGTTTTTT; CDR3 protein: CASSQGSRGSGELFF
D gene: NA; V gene: TRBV30; J gene: TRBJ1-2; clone size: NA; CDR3 DNA: TGTGCCTGGAGTGTAAAGGGCAGGGGATCCTATGGCTACACCTTC; CDR3 protein: CAWSVKGRGSYGYTF
D gene: TRBD1; V gene: TRBV5-1; J gene: TRBJ2-7; clone size: few; CDR3 DNA: TGCGCCAGCAGCCCGGGACAGGGGGGTTTAGACGAGCAGTACTTC; CDR3 protein: CASSPGQGGLDEQYF
D gene: NA; V gene: TRBV18; J gene: TRBJ1-6; clone size: NA; CDR3 DNA: TGTGCCAGCTCCCCGCGGGATTATAATTCACCCCTCCACTTT; CDR3 protein: CASSPRDYNSPLHF
D gene: NA; V gene: TRBV19; J gene: TRBJ2-1; clone size: few; CDR3 DNA: TGTGCCAGTAGTATATCACAGAACAATGAGCAGTTCTTC; CDR3 protein: CASSISQNNEQFF